Each of the 13 T cell receptor beta chains below was sequenced from the same sample in a study of blood T cell repertoires in COVID-19. Some clones are missing from TCRdb's copy, which holds only in-frame ones; the method was immunoSEQ multiplex PCR. The table includes about 170,000 clones, less than 90% detected once. The source material was PBMCs or T cells enriched from blood (not recorded which). These receptors were obtained from a woman in her forties or fifties who had recovered from COVID-19.

This sequence joins TRBV19 and TRBJ1-1; D is perhaps TRBD1 (5 bases). Trimming stripped 6 bases from V and 7 bases from J, with 12 bases between. This CDR3 contains 12 residues. Germline V gives CDR1 LNHDA, CDR2 SQIVND (reference sequence). CDR3 sequence: CASSSGFIEAFF. The CDR3 DNA reads as TGTGCCAGTAGCTCAGGGTTCATTGAAGCTTTCTTT.

This sequence joins TRBV7-9 and TRBJ1-2; D might be TRBD1 (5 bases). The V end was cut by 5 bases, the J end by 4 bases, with 17 bases between. The V gene's germline CDR1 is SEHNR and CDR2 FQNEAQ (reference sequence). This CDR3 is built from 15 residues. This CDR3 reads CASSNRQYPSYGYTF. The CDR3 nucleotides read TGTGCCAGCAGCAACCGACAGTATCCATCCTATGGCTACACCTTC.

The J gene is TRBJ1-2, the V gene TRBV7-8; a possible D gene is TRBD1 (6 bases). The CDR3 spans 13 residues. Per the germline V gene, CDR1 is SGHVS and CDR2 is FQNEAQ. Between the trimmed V and J ends, which lost 4 bases and 6 bases, there was a span of 12 bases. As DNA, the CDR3 is TGTGCCAGCAGCTCAGGGTACAGGGATGGCTACACCTTC. Protein: CASSSGYRDGYTF.

Here the CDR3 reads CASSLEGDEAFF. The CDR3 DNA is TGTGCCAGCAGCTTGGAAGGGGATGAAGCTTTCTTT. The chain recombines TRBV5-8 with TRBJ1-1, with D maybe TRBD1 (5 bases). Germline V gene data show CDR1 as SGHTS and CDR2 as YDEGEE. Trimming shortened V by 0 bases and J by 7 bases, and 7 bases separated the two germline ends. There are 12 residues in the CDR3.

The rearrangement joins TRBV4-1 to TRBJ1-3; D may be TRBD1 (5 bases). The CDR3 sequence is 17 residues long. CDR1 and CDR2 from the germline V gene are MGHRA and YSYEKL. V lost 2 bases to trimming and J lost 1 base, with 15 bases between them. Here the CDR3 DNA reads TGCGCCAGCAGCCAACGGGACTCCCTCAAATCTGGAAACACCATATATTTT. As protein: CASSQRDSLKSGNTIYF.

This chain uses TRBV7-2 with TRBJ2-4, with a tentative D call TRBD1 (8 bases). The CDR3 length is 14 residues. V dropped 3 bases and J dropped 6 bases, with 12 bases sitting between them. Germline assignment: CDR1 SGHTA and CDR2 FQGNSA. The CDR3 DNA follows: TGTGCCAGCAGCTTGACAGGGGAGGGAAACATTCAGTACTTC. This sequence encodes CASSLTGEGNIQYF.

The rearrangement links TRBV19 to TRBJ1-6; no clear D gene. The CDR3 contains 16 residues. Germline CDR1 and CDR2: LNHDA and SQIVND (reference sequence). V was clipped by 1 base and J by 5 bases, with 12 bases between them. CDR3 loop: CASSIARGSDNSPLHF. In DNA, the CDR3 is TGTGCCAGTAGTATAGCACGGGGATCGGATAATTCACCCCTCCACTTT.

The gene calls are TRBV3-1 (or the pseudogene TRBV3-2) and TRBJ2-7, with TRBD2 matching 8 bases. Germline assignment: CDR1 LGHDT and CDR2 YNNKEL (reference sequence). There are 13 residues in the CDR3. Trimming took 4 bases from V and 6 from J; bases not matched to a gene: 5. CDR3 sequence: CASSPLSGGEQYV. CDR3 bases: TGTGCCAGCAGCCCCCTGAGCGGGGGCGAGCAGTACGTC.

V gene TRBV5-1 combines with J gene TRBJ1-1; D perhaps matches TRBD1 (5 bases). The CDR3 runs to 13 residues. Germline CDR1 reads SGHRS; CDR2 reads YFSETQ. The germline V and J ends were trimmed by 1 base and 7 bases, with 11 bases remaining between them. CDR3 sequence (DNA): TGCGCCAGCAGCTTGAGAACGGGGGGTGAAGCTTTCTTT. Encoded protein: CASSLRTGGEAFF.

This chain connects TRBV30 to TRBJ2-1; TRBD2 might be the D (6 bases). With 2 bases removed from V and 5 bases from J, the gap between germline ends came to 7 bases. This CDR3 contains 12 residues. CDR1 and CDR2 from the germline V gene are GTSNPN and SVGIG (reference sequence). This CDR3 is CAWSWGDNEQFF. The CDR3 DNA reads as TGTGCCTGGAGTTGGGGGGACAATGAGCAGTTCTTC.

The rearrangement uses TRBV18 and TRBJ1-4; 7 positions match TRBD1. Germline trimming cut 1 base from V and 7 bases from J; bases unmatched to any gene: 9. Per germline, CDR1 KGHSH and CDR2 LQKENI. The CDR3 extends over 16 amino acids. The CDR3 here is CASSPLQPQGGEKLFF. DNA of the CDR3: TGTGCCAGCTCACCACTTCAGCCGCAGGGGGGTGAAAAACTGTTTTTT.

The J gene is TRBJ1-4, the V gene TRBV19; 12 bases map to TRBD1. This CDR3 contains 15 residues. Germline CDR1 is LNHDA and CDR2 is SQIVND (reference sequence). With 5 bases clipped from V and 8 bases from J, the junction kept 6 bases outside the gene matches. CDR3 nucleotides: TGTGCCAGTAGTTCCGGGGACAGGGGGCGCGAAAAACTGTTTTTT. Its protein is CASSSGDRGREKLFF. Complete variable domain (other parts from reference TRBV19 and TRBJ1-4): DGGITQSPKYLFRKEGQNVTLSCEQNLNHDAMYWYRQDPGQGLRLIYYSQIVNDFQKGDIAEGYSVSREKKESFPLTVTSAQKNPTAFYLCASSSGDRGREKLFFGSGTQLSVL.

The chain carries TRBV27 and TRBJ1-2; D is unclear. Deletions cut 6 bases from V and 6 bases from J, with 11 bases between. There are 12 residues in the CDR3. Germline assignment: CDR1 MNHEY and CDR2 SMNVEV (reference sequence). The CDR3 is CASRPTNHGYTF. DNA for the CDR3: TGTGCCAGCAGACCTACGAATCATGGCTACACCTTC.